This record looks at one TCR beta chain sequence and its context. Germline trimming cut 5 bases from V and 9 bases from J; bases unmatched to any gene: 7. Germline CDR1 is SGHAT and CDR2 is FQNNGV. CDR3 length equals 15 residues. With random hexamers, 0.5 to 1 ug RNA was reverse transcribed. With immunoSEQ multiplex PCR, TCR beta CDR3 was amplified across 54 Vbeta and 13 Jbeta. TCRdb ran MiXCR on the immunoSEQ multiplex PCR reads and lists one entry per CDR3 protein. The top ten clones hold roughly 0.088% of a sample with fewer than 150,000 distinct CDR3 sequences, just under 95% of them seen once. The data were taken from a study of CD8 T cells in Susac syndrome.

The chain carries TRBV11-2 and TRBJ2-3; 14 bases fit TRBD2. The TCR sequence derives from a human donor with multiple sclerosis. Material: CD4+ T cells from PBMCs. CDR3 DNA sequence: TGTGCCAGCAGCCTGACTAGCGGGGGGGCGGGCACGCAGTATTTT. It encodes CASSLTSGGAGTQYF.